This T cell receptor beta chain was sequenced for a study of blood T cells in healthy people across ages. Across the study: Template switching caught about one barcoded beta molecule for each two T cells.

Study-wide results and limits: More naive CD4+ cells and higher diversity were found in long-lived than in aged donors. Getting older went along with TCR beta diversity per million T cells dropping roughly linearly.

The CDR3 loop spans 18 amino acids. J gave up 0 bases and V 0 bases, and 7 bases lay outside the gene matches. Germline values: CDR1 SGHDN, CDR2 FVKESK. Points on this clonotype: The antigen is undetermined.

With a J-beta primer mix and a sample-barcoded 5' primer, a second PCR ran about 7 to 12 cycles. TCRdb reprocessed the 5' RACE reads via MiXCR and lists one record per CDR3 protein. The sample includes around 990,000 distinct CDR3 sequences, under 30% of them seen just once. This sample also appeared in a second study, on T cells of mothers and their children. That source notes: The study recruited a few healthy Caucasian mothers and their six children as donors.

The sequencing sample was made of blood. The TCR originated in a girl aged 2 to 9 in good health. The rearrangement uses TRBV14 and TRBJ2-3; 9 bases are shared with TRBD1. CDR3 residues: CASSQDGDREWSTDTQYF. CDR3 in DNA: TGTGCCAGCAGCCAAGATGGGGACAGGGAATGGAGCACAGATACGCAGTATTTT. Supplemented by reference TRBV14 and TRBJ2-3, the full variable domain reads EAGVTQFPSHSVIEKGQTVTLRCDPISGHDNLYWYRRVMGKEIKFLLHFVKESKQDESGMPNNRFLAERTGGTYSTLKVQPAELEDSGVYFCASSQDGDREWSTDTQYFGPGTRLTVL.